This TCR beta chain was sequenced for a study of cytomegalovirus exposure and HLA in healthy donors. Germline CDR1 LNHNV, CDR2 YYDKDF (reference sequence). This CDR3 spans 13 amino acids. The V gene lost 1 base and the J gene lost 10 bases, with 13 bases spanning the gap. A remark on this clone: The antigen is unknown.

Donors likely had unrecorded immune exposures despite being nominally healthy when sampled. The study ran its PCR with 60 Vbeta and 13 Jbeta primers. This table comes from immunoSEQ multiplex PCR, and its TCRdb copy is limited to in-frame clones, with some not included. Of 130,000 or so clones listed, around two thirds were seen once; the top ten hold around 1.8%. General study results and limits: The records held CMV serostatus as the only immune exposure information. A few CMV-associated chains were confirmed in vitro to be specific for CMV antigens.

This clonotype was obtained from a male donor in good health and CMV-seronegative. Material: PBMCs. The chain uses TRBV15 and TRBJ1-1; D gene unclear. CDR3 sequence: CATSRGGSEVAFF. The DNA of the CDR3 is TGTGCCACCAGCAGAGGTGGTAGCGAGGTAGCTTTCTTT. Supplemented by reference TRBV15 and TRBJ1-1, the full variable domain reads DAMVIQNPRYQVTQFGKPVTLSCSQTLNHNVMYWYQQKSSQAPKLLFHYYDKDFNNEADTPDNFQSRRPNTSFCFLDIRSPGLGDTAMYLCATSRGGSEVAFFGQGTRLTVV.